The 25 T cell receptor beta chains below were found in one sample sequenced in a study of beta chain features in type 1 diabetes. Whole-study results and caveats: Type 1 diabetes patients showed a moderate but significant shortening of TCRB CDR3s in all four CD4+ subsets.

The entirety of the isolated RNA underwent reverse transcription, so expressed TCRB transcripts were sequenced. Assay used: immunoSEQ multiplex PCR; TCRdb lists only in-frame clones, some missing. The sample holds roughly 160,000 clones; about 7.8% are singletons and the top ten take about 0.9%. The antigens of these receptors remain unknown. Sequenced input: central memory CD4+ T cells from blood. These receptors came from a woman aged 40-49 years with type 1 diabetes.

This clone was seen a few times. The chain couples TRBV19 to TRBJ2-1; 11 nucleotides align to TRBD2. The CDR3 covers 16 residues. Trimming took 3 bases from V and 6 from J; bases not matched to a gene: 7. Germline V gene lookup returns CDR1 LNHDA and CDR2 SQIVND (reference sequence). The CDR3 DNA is TGTGCCAGTAGTATTACCGCTAGCGGGAGGATCAATGAGCAGTTCTTC. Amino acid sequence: CASSITASGRINEQFF.

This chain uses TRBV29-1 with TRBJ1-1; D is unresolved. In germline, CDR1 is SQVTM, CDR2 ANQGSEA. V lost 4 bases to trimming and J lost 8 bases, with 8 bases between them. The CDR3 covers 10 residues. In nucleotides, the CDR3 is TGCAGCGTTGTTTTCTCGGAAGCTTTCTTT. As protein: CSVVFSEAFF.

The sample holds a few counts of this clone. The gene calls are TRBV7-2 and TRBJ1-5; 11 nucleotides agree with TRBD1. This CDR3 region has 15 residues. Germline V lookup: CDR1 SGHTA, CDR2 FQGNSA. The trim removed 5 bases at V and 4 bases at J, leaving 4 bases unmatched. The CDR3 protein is CASSGGTGGNQPQHF. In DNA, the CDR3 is TGTGCCAGCAGCGGAGGGACAGGGGGGAATCAGCCCCAGCATTTT.

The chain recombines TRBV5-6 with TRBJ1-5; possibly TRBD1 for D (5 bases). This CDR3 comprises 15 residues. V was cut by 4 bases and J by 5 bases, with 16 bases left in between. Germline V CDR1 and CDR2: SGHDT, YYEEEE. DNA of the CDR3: TGTGCCAGCAGCCGTCGGGGGGGTTACGATCAGCCCCAGCATTTT. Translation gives CASSRRGGYDQPQHF.

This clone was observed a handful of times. The CDR3 DNA reads TGTGCCAGCAGCCGGACTAGCGGGGGCCACAATGAGCAGTTCTTC. Amino acid sequence: CASSRTSGGHNEQFF. The chain couples TRBV27 to TRBJ2-1, with 13 bases identical to TRBD2. Per the germline V gene, CDR1 is MNHEY and CDR2 is SMNVEV (reference sequence). Trimming cost V 6 bases and J 5 bases; bases outside gene matches: 4. This CDR3 has 15 residues.

CDR3: CASSVSGEGHEQFF. CDR3 DNA: TGTGCCAGCAGCGTTAGCGGGGAGGGCCATGAGCAGTTCTTC. This chain connects TRBV9 to TRBJ2-1; TRBD2 aligns across 8 bases. V lost 2 bases and J lost 8; bases outside the gene matches: 6. The CDR3 is 14 residues long. Per the germline V gene, CDR1 is SGDLS and CDR2 is YYNGEE.

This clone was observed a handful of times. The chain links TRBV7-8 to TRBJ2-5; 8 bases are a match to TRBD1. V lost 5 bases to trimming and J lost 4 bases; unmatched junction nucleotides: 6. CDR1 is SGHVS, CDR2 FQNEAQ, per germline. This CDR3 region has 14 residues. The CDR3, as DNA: TGTGCCAGCAGCCTACTGGGGACAGGAGAGACCCAGTACTTC. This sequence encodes CASSLLGTGETQYF.

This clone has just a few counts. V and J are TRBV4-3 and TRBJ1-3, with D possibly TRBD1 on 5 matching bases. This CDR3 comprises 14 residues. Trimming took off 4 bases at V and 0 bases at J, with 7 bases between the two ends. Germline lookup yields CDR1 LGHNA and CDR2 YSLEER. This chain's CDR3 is CASSRGGSGNTIYF. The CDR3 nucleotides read TGCGCCAGCAGCCGCGGGGGCTCTGGAAACACCATATATTTT.

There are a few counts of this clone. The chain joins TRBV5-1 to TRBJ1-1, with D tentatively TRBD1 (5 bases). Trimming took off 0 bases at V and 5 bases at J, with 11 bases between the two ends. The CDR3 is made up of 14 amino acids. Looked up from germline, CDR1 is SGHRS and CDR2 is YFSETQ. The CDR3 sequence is CASSLVPGGTEAFF. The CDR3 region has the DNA TGCGCCAGCAGCTTGGTCCCGGGGGGAACTGAAGCTTTCTTT.

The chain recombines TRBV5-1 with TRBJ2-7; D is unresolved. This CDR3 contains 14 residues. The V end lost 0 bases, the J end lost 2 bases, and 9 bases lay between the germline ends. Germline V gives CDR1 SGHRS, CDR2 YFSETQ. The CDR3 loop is CASSLGPAAYEQYF. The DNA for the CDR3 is TGCGCCAGCAGCTTGGGTCCCGCGGCCTACGAGCAGTACTTC.

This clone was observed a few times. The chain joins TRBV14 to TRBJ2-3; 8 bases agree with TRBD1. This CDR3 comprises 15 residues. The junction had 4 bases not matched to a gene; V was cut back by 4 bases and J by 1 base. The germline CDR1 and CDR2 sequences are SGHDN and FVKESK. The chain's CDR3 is CASSPVTGGTDTQYF. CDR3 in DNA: TGTGCCAGCAGCCCCGTGACAGGGGGCACAGATACGCAGTATTTT.

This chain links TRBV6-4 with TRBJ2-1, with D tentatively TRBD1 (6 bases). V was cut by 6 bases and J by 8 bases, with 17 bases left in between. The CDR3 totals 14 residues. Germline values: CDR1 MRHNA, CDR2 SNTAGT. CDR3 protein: CASRIQGWSDEQFF. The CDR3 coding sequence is TGTGCCAGCAGAATACAGGGATGGAGCGATGAGCAGTTCTTC.

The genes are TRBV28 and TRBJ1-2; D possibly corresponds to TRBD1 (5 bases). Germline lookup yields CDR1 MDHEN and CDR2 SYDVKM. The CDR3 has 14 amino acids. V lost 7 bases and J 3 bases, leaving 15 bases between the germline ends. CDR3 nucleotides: TGTGCCAGCACCTCGCCAACGGGGGACTATGGCTACACCTTC. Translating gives CASTSPTGDYGYTF.

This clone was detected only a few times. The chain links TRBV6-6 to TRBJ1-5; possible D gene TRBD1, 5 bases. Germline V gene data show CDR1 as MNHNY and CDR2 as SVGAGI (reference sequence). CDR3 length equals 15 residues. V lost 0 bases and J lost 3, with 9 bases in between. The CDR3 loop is CASSYSGGNNQPQHF. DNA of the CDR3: TGTGCCAGCAGTTACTCGGGGGGTAACAATCAGCCCCAGCATTTT.

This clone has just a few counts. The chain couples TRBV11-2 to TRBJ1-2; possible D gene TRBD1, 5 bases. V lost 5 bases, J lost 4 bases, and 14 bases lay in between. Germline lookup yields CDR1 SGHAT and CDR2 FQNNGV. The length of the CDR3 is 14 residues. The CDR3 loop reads CASSRQLGSYGYTF. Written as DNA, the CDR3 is TGTGCCAGCAGCCGACAGTTAGGTAGCTATGGCTACACCTTC.

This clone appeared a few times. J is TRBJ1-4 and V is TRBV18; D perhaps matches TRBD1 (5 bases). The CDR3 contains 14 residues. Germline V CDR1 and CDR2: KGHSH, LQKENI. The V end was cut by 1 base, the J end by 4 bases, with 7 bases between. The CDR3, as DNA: TGTGCCAGCTCACCACGCGACAGTAATGAAAAACTGTTTTTT. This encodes CASSPRDSNEKLFF.

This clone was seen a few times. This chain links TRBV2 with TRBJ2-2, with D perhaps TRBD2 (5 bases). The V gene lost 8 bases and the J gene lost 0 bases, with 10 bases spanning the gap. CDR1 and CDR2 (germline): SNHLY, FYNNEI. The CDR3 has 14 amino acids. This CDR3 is CASGSRTNTGELFF. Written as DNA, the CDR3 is TGTGCCAGCGGGAGTCGGACGAACACCGGGGAGCTGTTTTTT.

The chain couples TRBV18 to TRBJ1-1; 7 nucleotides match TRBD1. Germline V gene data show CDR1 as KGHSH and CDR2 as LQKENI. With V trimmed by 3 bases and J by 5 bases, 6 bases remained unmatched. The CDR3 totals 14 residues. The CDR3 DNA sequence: TGTGCCAGCTCACCGCAGGGGGTAGAAACTGAAGCTTTCTTT. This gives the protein CASSPQGVETEAFF.

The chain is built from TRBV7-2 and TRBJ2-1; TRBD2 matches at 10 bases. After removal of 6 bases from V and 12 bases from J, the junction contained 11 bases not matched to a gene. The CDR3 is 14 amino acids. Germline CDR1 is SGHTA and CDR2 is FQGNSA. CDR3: CASRKGASGGGQFF. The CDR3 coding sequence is TGTGCCAGCAGGAAGGGGGCTAGCGGGGGCGGGCAGTTCTTC. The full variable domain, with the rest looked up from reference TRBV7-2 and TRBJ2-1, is GAGVSQSPSNKVTEKGKDVELRCDPISGHTALYWYRQSLGQGLEFLIYFQGNSAPDKSGLPSDRFSAERTGGSVSTLTIQRTQQEDSAVYLCASRKGASGGGQFFGPGTRLTVL.

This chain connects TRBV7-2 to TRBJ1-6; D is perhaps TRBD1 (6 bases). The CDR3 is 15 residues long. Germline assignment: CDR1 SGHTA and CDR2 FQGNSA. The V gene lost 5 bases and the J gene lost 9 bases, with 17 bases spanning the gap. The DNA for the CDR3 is TGTGCCAGCAGCCACGGACGCCAGGGGAGTTCACCCCTCCACTTT. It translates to CASSHGRQGSSPLHF.

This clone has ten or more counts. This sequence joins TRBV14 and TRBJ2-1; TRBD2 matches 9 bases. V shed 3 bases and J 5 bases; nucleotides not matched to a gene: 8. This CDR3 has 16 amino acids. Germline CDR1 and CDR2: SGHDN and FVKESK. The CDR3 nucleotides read TGTGCCAGCAGCCAGCGGACGGGACTAGCTAACAATGAGCAGTTCTTC. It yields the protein CASSQRTGLANNEQFF.

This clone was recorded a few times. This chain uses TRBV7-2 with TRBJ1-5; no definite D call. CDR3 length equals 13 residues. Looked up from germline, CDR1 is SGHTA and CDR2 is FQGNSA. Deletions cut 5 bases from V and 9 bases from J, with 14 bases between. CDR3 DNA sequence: TGTGCCAGCAGCCCGGGGTCCGGTGGGCCCCAGCATTTT. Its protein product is CASSPGSGGPQHF.

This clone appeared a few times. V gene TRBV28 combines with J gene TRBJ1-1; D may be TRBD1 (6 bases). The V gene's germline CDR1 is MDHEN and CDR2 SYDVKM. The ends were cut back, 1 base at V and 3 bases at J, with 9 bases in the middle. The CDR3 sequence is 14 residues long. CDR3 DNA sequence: TGTGCCAGCAGTTTATCCGCAGGGGACACTGAAGCTTTCTTT. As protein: CASSLSAGDTEAFF.

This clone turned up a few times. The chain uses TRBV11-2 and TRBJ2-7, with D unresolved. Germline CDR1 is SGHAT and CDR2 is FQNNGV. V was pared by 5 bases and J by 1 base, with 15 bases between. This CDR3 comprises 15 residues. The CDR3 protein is CASSKEPPSSYEQYF. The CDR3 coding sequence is TGTGCCAGCAGCAAAGAGCCCCCCTCTTCCTACGAGCAGTACTTC.

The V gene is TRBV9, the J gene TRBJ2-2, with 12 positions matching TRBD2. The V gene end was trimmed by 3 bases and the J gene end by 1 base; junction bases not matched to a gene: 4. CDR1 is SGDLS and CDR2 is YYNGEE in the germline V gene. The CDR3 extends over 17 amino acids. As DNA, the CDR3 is TGTGCCAGCAGCGCCGGACTAGCGGGGATGAACACCGGGGAGCTGTTTTTT. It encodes CASSAGLAGMNTGELFF.